A single sample is the source of the 20 T cell receptor beta chains below, sequenced in a study of blood T cell repertoires in COVID-19. Libraries were prepared by immunoSEQ multiplex PCR; TCRdb keeps only in-frame clonotypes and omits some of them. The sample comprises about 86,000 clones, around 80% of which are singletons, and 30% to 35% rests with the top ten. Sequences were obtained from peripheral blood. The receptors were gathered from a woman older than 75 with active or convalescent COVID-19.

The chain joins TRBV13 to TRBJ1-1; the match to TRBD1 covers 8 bases. The CDR3 covers 17 residues. The germline CDR1 and CDR2 sequences are PRHDT and FYEKMQ (reference sequence). Trimming removed 4 bases from V and 0 bases from J; junction bases left unmatched: 10. This CDR3 is CASSSRRWTGLNTEAFF. As DNA, the CDR3 is TGTGCCAGCAGCTCCCGTAGATGGACAGGGCTGAACACTGAAGCTTTCTTT. Combining the CDR3 with reference TRBV13 and TRBJ1-1 gives the whole variable domain AAGVIQSPRHLIKEKRETATLKCYPIPRHDTVYWYQQGPGQDPQFLISFYEKMQSDKGSIPDRFSAQQFSDYHSELNMSSLELGDSALYFCASSSRRWTGLNTEAFFGQGTRLTVV.

The chain combines TRBV2 with TRBJ1-3; D is unresolved. The CDR3 length is 16 residues. Germline V lookup: CDR1 SNHLY, CDR2 FYNNEI. V was cut by 2 bases and J by 0 bases, with 11 bases left in between. The CDR3 coding sequence is TGTGCCAGCAGTGAAAGAACACCAAACTCTGGAAACACCATATATTTT. This sequence encodes CASSERTPNSGNTIYF.

The chain carries TRBV11-3 and TRBJ1-1, with 8 nucleotides matching TRBD1. The junction had 8 bases not matched to a gene; V was cut back by 4 bases and J by 1 base. This CDR3 has 16 residues. Germline CDR1 reads SGHNT; CDR2 reads YENEEA. CDR3 coding DNA: TGTGCCAGCAGCTCCAGACAGGGGTGGGGGAACACTGAAGCTTTCTTT. This sequence encodes CASSSRQGWGNTEAFF.

This clone was seen once. The V call is TRBV7-8, the J call TRBJ1-6, with TRBD1 matching 8 bases. CDR3 length equals 15 residues. Per the germline V gene, CDR1 is SGHVS and CDR2 is FQNEAQ. With V trimmed by 5 bases and J by 10 bases, 10 bases remained unmatched. In nucleotides, the CDR3 is TGTGCCAGCAGCGCCGCACAGGGGGTTGGGTCACCCCTCCACTTT. This sequence encodes CASSAAQGVGSPLHF.

The chain is built from TRBV11-3 and TRBJ2-7, with TRBD2 identical over 8 bases. Germline values: CDR1 SGHNT, CDR2 YENEEA. The CDR3 contains 15 residues. V lost 3 bases to trimming and J lost 6 bases; unmatched junction nucleotides: 10. DNA for the CDR3: TGTGCCAGCAGCTTTGGACTAGCTCGGGGCAGCGAGCAGTACTTC. Protein product: CASSFGLARGSEQYF.

The V call is TRBV7-8, the J call TRBJ2-5; D possibly corresponds to TRBD1 (6 bases). This CDR3 comprises 15 residues. Germline CDR1 and CDR2: SGHVS and FQNEAQ. The V end was cut by 5 bases, the J end by 1 base, with 14 bases between. Written as DNA, the CDR3 is TGTGCCAGCAGCCGCAGGGGACCAACCCAAGAGACCCAGTACTTC. This codes for CASSRRGPTQETQYF. The entire variable domain, with the rest obtained from reference TRBV7-8 and TRBJ2-5, is as follows: GAGVSQSPRYKVAKRGQDVALRCDPISGHVSLFWYQQALGQGPEFLTYFQNEAQLDKSGLPSDRFFAERPEGSVSTLKIQRTQQEDSAVYLCASSRRGPTQETQYFGPGTRLLVL.

This clone was observed a few times. The genes are TRBV4-3 and TRBJ2-2, with 7 bases fitting TRBD2. V trimming: 4 bases; J trimming: 1 base; junction bases outside the gene matches: 6. The germline V gene encodes CDR1 LGHNA and CDR2 YSLEER. This CDR3 spans 16 amino acids. CDR3 residues: CASSPYGGGNTGELFF. The CDR3 nucleotides are TGCGCCAGCAGCCCCTATGGGGGGGGGAACACCGGGGAGCTGTTTTTT.

The chain employs TRBV21-1 and TRBJ2-1; TRBD2 reflects the table's D call only, with no check against the DNA. TRBV21-1 is labeled a pseudogene. This CDR3 has 22 residues. This CDR3 is CASSKVPGLIVVGTSGPKEQFF. The CDR3 bases are TGTGCCAGCAGCAAAGTACCGGGGCTGATTGTAGTAGGGACTAGCGGGCCTAAGGAGCAGTTCTTC.

This rearrangement joins TRBV11-2 to TRBJ2-1; a possible D gene is TRBD2 (5 bases). The CDR3 runs to 14 residues. V was clipped by 3 bases and J by 5 bases, with 11 bases between them. Per germline, CDR1 SGHAT and CDR2 FQNNGV. CDR3 nucleotides: TGTGCCAGCAGCTTCCCGGGGAGAAACAATGAGCAGTTCTTC. Translated: CASSFPGRNNEQFF. Drawing the rest from reference TRBV11-2 and TRBJ2-1, the complete variable domain is EAGVAQSPRYKIIEKRQSVAFWCNPISGHATLYWYQQILGQGPKLLIQFQNNGVVDDSQLPKDRFSAERLKGVDSTLKIQPAKLEDSAVYLCASSFPGRNNEQFFGPGTRLTVL.

The V call is TRBV3-1 (or the pseudogene TRBV3-2), the J call TRBJ2-5; TRBD2 agrees at 8 bases. Germline trimming cut 2 bases from V and 0 bases from J; bases unmatched to any gene: 5. Per germline, CDR1 LGHDT and CDR2 YNNKEL (reference sequence). The CDR3 is 16 residues long. The CDR3 is CASSQWGSGDQETQYF. The DNA of the CDR3 is TGTGCCAGCAGCCAATGGGGTAGCGGGGACCAAGAGACCCAGTACTTC.

The chain couples TRBV4-1 to TRBJ2-7; the D gene is possibly TRBD1 (5 bases). This CDR3 has 14 amino acids. V lost 4 bases to trimming and J lost 2 bases, with 12 bases between them. The germline gives CDR1 MGHRA, CDR2 YSYEKL. The chain's CDR3 is CASSLLLGPYEQYF. CDR3 DNA sequence: TGCGCCAGCAGCCTCCTCTTGGGGCCCTACGAGCAGTACTTC.

This clone showed up just once. V gene TRBV29-1 combines with J gene TRBJ1-2, with 7 bases lining up with TRBD1. The CDR3 runs 12 residues. CDR1 and CDR2 from the germline V gene are SQVTM and ANQGSEA. V was pared by 4 bases and J by 4 bases, with 3 bases of the junction left unmatched. CDR3 sequence reads: CSVATGAYGYTF. In DNA, the CDR3 is TGCAGCGTTGCAACAGGGGCCTATGGCTACACCTTC.

V and J are TRBV2 and TRBJ2-7; TRBD1 aligns across 12 bases. The trim removed 6 bases at V and 7 bases at J, leaving 7 bases unmatched. From germline, CDR1 is SNHLY and CDR2 FYNNEI. This CDR3 region has 14 residues. The CDR3: CASSRDRGRSEQYF. The CDR3 DNA sequence: TGTGCCAGCAGCCGGGACAGGGGGCGAAGTGAGCAGTACTTC.

The V gene is TRBV28, the J gene TRBJ1-6, with D maybe TRBD1 (6 bases). Germline CDR1 is MDHEN and CDR2 is SYDVKM. The CDR3 covers 12 residues. Trimming took 8 bases from V and 5 from J, leaving 7 bases between them. The CDR3 sequence: CASGTNNSPLHF. The CDR3 DNA is TGTGCCAGCGGGACAAATAATTCACCCCTCCACTTT.

The chain combines TRBV28 with TRBJ1-4; 9 nucleotides line up with TRBD1. Germline V CDR1 and CDR2: MDHEN, SYDVKM. The ends lost 3 bases at V and 5 bases at J; junction bases unmatched: 7. The CDR3 loop spans 16 amino acids. CDR3 bases: TGTGCCAGCAGTTTGGGACAGGGAGATTTCAATGAAAAACTGTTTTTT. Translating gives CASSLGQGDFNEKLFF.

The chain couples TRBV5-1 to TRBJ2-5; a possible D gene is TRBD2 (6 bases). V lost 4 bases to trimming and J lost 1 base, with 20 bases between them. CDR1 is SGHRS, CDR2 YFSETQ, per germline. CDR3 size: 17 residues. The CDR3 DNA follows: TGCGCCAGCAGCCCGGCGGCACTAGCACGGCTCCAAGAGACCCAGTACTTC. Encoded protein: CASSPAALARLQETQYF.

Points on this clone: Other DNA sequences in this specimen translate into the identical CDR3. This chain links TRBV6-5 with TRBJ1-5; 7 bases agree with TRBD1. V dropped 6 bases and J dropped 4; count of bases not matched to a gene: 3. CDR1 is MNHEY and CDR2 is SVGAGI in the germline V gene. The CDR3 loop spans 13 amino acids. The CDR3 sequence is CASSPRGNQPQHF. The CDR3 coding sequence is TGTGCCAGCAGCCCCAGGGGGAATCAGCCCCAGCATTTT.

The gene calls are TRBV6-5 and TRBJ1-3; D remains unclear. The CDR3 loop spans 14 amino acids. In germline, CDR1 is MNHEY, CDR2 SVGAGI. Trimming took 4 bases from V and 0 from J, leaving 7 bases between them. The CDR3 sequence: CASSSEHSGNTIYF. The CDR3 DNA sequence: TGTGCCAGCAGTTCAGAACACTCTGGAAACACCATATATTTT.

This rearrangement joins TRBV6-7 to TRBJ1-3; no firm D call. TRBV6-7 is an open reading frame whose function is uncertain. Trimming took 0 bases from V and 4 from J, leaving 13 bases between them. The CDR3 runs to 16 residues. The CDR3 bases are TGTGCCAGCAGTTACTCCGGGGATTTACCCGGAAACACCATATATTTT. Translated, it gives CASSYSGDLPGNTIYF.

J is TRBJ2-7 and V is TRBV4-1; TRBD2 might be the D (5 bases). V lost 0 bases and J 2 bases, leaving 17 bases between the germline ends. CDR1 is MGHRA and CDR2 is YSYEKL in the germline V gene. The CDR3 has 17 residues. The CDR3 loop reads CASSQEPPTARAYEQYF. CDR3 sequence (DNA): TGCGCCAGCAGCCAAGAGCCACCGACGGCGAGGGCCTACGAGCAGTACTTC.